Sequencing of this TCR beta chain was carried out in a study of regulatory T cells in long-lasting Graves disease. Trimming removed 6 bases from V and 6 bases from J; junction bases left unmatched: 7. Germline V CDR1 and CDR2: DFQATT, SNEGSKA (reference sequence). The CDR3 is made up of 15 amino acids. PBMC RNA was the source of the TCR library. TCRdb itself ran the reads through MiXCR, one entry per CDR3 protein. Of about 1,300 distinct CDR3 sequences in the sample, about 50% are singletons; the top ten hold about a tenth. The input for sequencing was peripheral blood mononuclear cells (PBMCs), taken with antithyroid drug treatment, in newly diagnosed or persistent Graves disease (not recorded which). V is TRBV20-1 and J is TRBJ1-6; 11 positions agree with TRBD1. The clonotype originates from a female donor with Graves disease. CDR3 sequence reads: CSALTGTGGNSPLHF. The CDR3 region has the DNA TGCAGTGCACTAACCGGGACAGGGGGTAATTCACCCCTCCACTTT.